Sequencing of this TCR beta chain was carried out in a study of blood T cell repertoires in COVID-19. Study-wide context: COVID-19 samples from acute and convalescent phases originated in the United States, Italy and Spain. The cDNA or gDNA used as material had been derived from T cells, B-cell-depleted T cells, or PBMCs.

Sequencing was performed with immunoSEQ multiplex PCR; in TCRdb, only in-frame clones are kept and a portion is missing. The repertoire consists of about 270,000 clones, with 86% occurring once and the leading ten covering roughly 8.5%. The CDR3 totals 15 residues. Trimming pared 4 bases from V and 2 bases from J, leaving 11 bases between. The germline CDR1 and CDR2 sequences are MGHRA and YSYEKL. Sequencing was done on a sample of peripheral blood. This TCR was recovered from a man aged 40-49 years with active or convalescent COVID-19. The rearrangement joins TRBV4-1 to TRBJ1-4, with TRBD1 as a possible D gene (6 bases). This CDR3 is CASSLMQGTNEKLFF. Written as DNA, the CDR3 is TGCGCCAGCAGCCTTATGCAGGGGACTAATGAAAAACTGTTTTTT.